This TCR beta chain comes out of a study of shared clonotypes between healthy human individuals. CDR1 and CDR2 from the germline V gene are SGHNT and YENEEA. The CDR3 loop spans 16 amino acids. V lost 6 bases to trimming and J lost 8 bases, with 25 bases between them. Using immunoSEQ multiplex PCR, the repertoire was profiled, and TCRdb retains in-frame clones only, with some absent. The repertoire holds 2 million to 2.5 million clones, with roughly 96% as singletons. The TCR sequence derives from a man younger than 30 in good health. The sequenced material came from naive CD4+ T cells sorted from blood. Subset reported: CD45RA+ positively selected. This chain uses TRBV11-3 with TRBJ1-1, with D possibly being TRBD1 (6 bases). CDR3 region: CASSPGLGGLNEEAFF. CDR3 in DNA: TGTGCCAGCAGTCCAGGGCTTGGGGGGCTTAATGAGGAAGCTTTCTTT.